This paragraph reports one T cell receptor (beta chain). No antigen is known for it. This may be a read error: a much more frequent sequence differs by one nucleotide. Then a second PCR, running roughly 7 to 12 cycles, was carried out with a sample-barcoded 5' primer and a J-beta primer mix. With 12 random nucleotides, a template-switch adaptor tagged each individual cDNA molecule. In TCRdb, the 5' RACE reads were re-called with MiXCR into one record per CDR3 protein. The table records hundreds of thousands of distinct CDR3 sequences, around 52% of them present only once. V was trimmed by 7 bases and J by 0 bases, leaving 13 bases between them. The CDR3 sequence is 15 residues long. The germline gives CDR1 SNHLY, CDR2 FYNNEI. These data belong to a study of blood T cells in healthy people across ages. Study-level points and caveats: The donors' CMV status was not determined, possibly confounding changes in expanded clonotypes. Age advanced and TCR beta diversity per million T cells fell, roughly linearly.

The sequenced material came from blood. The V call is TRBV2, the J call TRBJ2-1; D is unresolved. This receptor was taken from a woman at least 80 years old in good health. CDR3 sequence (DNA): TGTGCCAGCACCGACCCCCAGGCCTCCTACAATGAGCAGTTCTTC. Residues: CASTDPQASYNEQFF.